This TCR beta chain was captured in a study of identical twins. TCRdb re-called the 5' RACE reads with MiXCR, one entry per CDR3 protein. The repertoire includes some 590,000 distinct CDR3 sequences, 9% to 10% of them detected once, and around 3% sits in the top ten. The same data also contributed to another study, on yellow fever vaccine responses in identical twins.

Sequencing used PBMCs. The origin of this receptor is a woman between 18 and 30 years old in good health.

CDR3 sequence reads: CASSFWEGGKETQYF. The CDR3 DNA sequence: TGTGCCAGCAGCTTCTGGGAGGGGGGGAAAGAGACCCAGTACTTC. The V call is TRBV7-8, the J call TRBJ2-5, with D possibly being TRBD2 (7 bases). Germline CDR1 is SGHVS and CDR2 is FQNEAQ. V was clipped by 3 bases and J by 3 bases, with 14 bases between them. CDR3 length: 15 residues.